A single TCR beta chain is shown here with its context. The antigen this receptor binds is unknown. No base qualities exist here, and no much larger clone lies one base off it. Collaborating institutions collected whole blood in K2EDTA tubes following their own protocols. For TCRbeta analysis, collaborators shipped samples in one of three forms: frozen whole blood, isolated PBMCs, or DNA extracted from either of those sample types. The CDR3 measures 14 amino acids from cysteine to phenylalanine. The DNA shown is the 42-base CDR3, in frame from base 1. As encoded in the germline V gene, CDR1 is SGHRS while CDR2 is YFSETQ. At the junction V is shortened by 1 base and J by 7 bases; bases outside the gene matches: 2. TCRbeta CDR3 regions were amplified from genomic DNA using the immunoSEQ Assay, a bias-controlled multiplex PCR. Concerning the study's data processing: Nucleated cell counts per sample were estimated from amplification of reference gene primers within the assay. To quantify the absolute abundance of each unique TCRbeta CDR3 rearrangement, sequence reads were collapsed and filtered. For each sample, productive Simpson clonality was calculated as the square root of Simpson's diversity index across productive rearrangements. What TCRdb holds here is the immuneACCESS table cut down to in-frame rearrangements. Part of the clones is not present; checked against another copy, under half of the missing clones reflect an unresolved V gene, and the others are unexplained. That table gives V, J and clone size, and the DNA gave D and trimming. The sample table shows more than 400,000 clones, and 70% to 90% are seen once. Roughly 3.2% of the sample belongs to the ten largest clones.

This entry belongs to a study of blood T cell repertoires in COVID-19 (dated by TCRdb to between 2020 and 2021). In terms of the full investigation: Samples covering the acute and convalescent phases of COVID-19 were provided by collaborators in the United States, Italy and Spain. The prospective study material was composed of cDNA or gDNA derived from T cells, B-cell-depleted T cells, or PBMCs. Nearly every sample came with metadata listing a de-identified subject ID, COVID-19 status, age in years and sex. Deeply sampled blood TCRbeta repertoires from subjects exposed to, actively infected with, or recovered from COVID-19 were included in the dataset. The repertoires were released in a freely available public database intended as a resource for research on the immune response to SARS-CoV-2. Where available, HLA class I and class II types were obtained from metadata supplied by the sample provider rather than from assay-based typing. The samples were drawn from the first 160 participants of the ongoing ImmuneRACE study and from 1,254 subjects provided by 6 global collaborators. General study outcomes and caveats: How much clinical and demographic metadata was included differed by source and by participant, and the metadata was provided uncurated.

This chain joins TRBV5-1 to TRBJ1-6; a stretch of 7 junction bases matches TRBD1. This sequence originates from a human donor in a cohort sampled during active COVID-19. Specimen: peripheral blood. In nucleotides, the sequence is TGCGCCAGCAGCTTGCGACAGGGAAATTCACCCCTCCACTTT. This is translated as CASSLRQGNSPLHF.